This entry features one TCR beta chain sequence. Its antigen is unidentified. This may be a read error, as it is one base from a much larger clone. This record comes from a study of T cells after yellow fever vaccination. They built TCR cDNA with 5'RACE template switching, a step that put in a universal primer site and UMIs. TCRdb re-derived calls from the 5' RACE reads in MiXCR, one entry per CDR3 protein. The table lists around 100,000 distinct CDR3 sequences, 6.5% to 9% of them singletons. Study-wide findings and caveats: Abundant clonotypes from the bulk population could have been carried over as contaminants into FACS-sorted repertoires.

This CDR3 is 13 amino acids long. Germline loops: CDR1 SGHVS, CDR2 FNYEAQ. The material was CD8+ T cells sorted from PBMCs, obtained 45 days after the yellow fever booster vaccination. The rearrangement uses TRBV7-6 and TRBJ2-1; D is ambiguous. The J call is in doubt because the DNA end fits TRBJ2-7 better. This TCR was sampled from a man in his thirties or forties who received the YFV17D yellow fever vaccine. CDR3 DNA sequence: TGTGCCAGCAGCTTAGGCTTAATGGATGAGCAGTACTTC. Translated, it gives CASSLGLMDEQYF.